Listed below are T cell receptor beta chains from one sample, sequenced in a study of identical twins. TCRdb re-derived calls from the 5' RACE reads in MiXCR, one entry per CDR3 protein. The sample shows about 690,000 distinct CDR3 sequences, around 6% of them seen only once. What was sequenced was naive T cells sorted from blood. The receptors were sampled from a man aged 18 to 29 in good health. Both conserved end residues are part of each CDR3. Each record gives: D gene, J gene, V gene, clone size, CDR3 protein, CDR3 DNA. A D gene is named only where the DNA matches it firmly. Clone size appears in some rows only: once, few, many, or a class for an expanded clone.

NA	TRBJ1-1	TRBV25-1	few	CASQRGLVNTEAFF	TGTGCCTCCCAACGGGGGTTGGTGAACACTGAAGCTTTCTTT
NA	TRBJ1-1	TRBV20-1	few	CSVRVGVNTEAFF	TGCAGCGTCAGGGTGGGGGTGAACACTGAAGCTTTCTTT
TRBD2	TRBJ2-1	TRBV28	NA	CASSLPGRTSWYNEQFF	TGTGCCAGCAGTTTACCGGGGAGGACTAGCTGGTACAATGAGCAGTTCTTC
TRBD2	TRBJ2-7	TRBV20-1	many	CSASGAGGASYEQYF	TGCAGTGCCTCAGGAGCGGGAGGAGCCTCCTACGAGCAGTACTTC
NA	TRBJ2-7	TRBV5-1	few	CASSLAPGGDEQYF	TGCGCCAGCAGCTTGGCTCCCGGCGGCGACGAGCAGTACTTC
NA	TRBJ2-2	TRBV24-1	many	CATSDPVGGSNTGELFF	TGTGCCACCAGTGACCCTGTGGGCGGGTCGAACACCGGGGAGCTGTTTTTT
TRBD1	TRBJ2-3	TRBV12-3/TRBV12-4	many	CASRDRASDTQYF	TGTGCCAGCAGGGACAGGGCCTCAGATACGCAGTATTTT
NA	TRBJ1-2	TRBV5-5	many	CASSFDPANYGYTF	TGTGCCAGCAGCTTCGACCCAGCTAACTATGGCTACACCTTC
NA	TRBJ2-5	TRBV6-1	few	CASRQWARAVILATQYF	TGTGCCAGCAGACAATGGGCGAGGGCAGTTATATTGGCGACCCAGTACTTC
NA	TRBJ2-7	TRBV7-9	many	CASSTPPGLRGHEQYF	TGTGCCAGCAGCACTCCACCGGGACTCCGGGGCCACGAGCAGTACTTC
TRBD1	TRBJ1-4	TRBV7-6	many	CASSSRDSLNEKLFF	TGTGCCAGCAGCTCCAGGGACAGCCTTAATGAAAAACTGTTTTTT
NA	TRBJ1-1	TRBV7-9	many	CASSTQAYLNTEAFF	TGTGCCAGCAGCACACAGGCTTATCTGAACACTGAAGCTTTCTTT
NA	TRBJ2-5	TRBV29-1	many	CSVAPGRFGETQYF	TGCAGCGTTGCCCCAGGGAGGTTCGGGGAGACCCAGTACTTC
TRBD2	TRBJ2-1	TRBV20-1	many	CSARAGAGRSYNEQFF	TGCAGTGCTAGAGCAGGAGCGGGAAGGTCCTACAATGAGCAGTTCTTC
NA	TRBJ2-4	TRBV20-1	many	CSARARTGLDIQYF	TGCAGTGCTAGAGCCAGGACGGGACTGGACATTCAGTACTTC
NA	TRBJ1-2	TRBV11-2	few	CASSLGYSYGYTF	TGTGCCAGCAGCTTAGGATACAGCTATGGCTACACCTTC
NA	TRBJ2-1	TRBV27	NA	CASKWPGGDEQFF	TGTGCCAGCAAGTGGCCTGGGGGCGATGAGCAGTTCTTC
TRBD1	TRBJ2-3	TRBV5-1	once	CASSLDLDRADTQYF	TGCGCCAGCAGCTTGGACCTTGACAGGGCAGATACGCAGTATTTT
NA	TRBJ2-7	TRBV20-1	NA	CSARLGYYEQYF	TGCAGTGCTAGACTTGGGTACTACGAGCAGTACTTC
TRBD1	TRBJ1-5	TRBV20-1	NA	CSARDWSGGSNQPQHF	TGCAGTGCTAGAGATTGGTCAGGGGGGAGCAATCAGCCCCAGCATTTT
TRBD2	TRBJ2-3	TRBV20-1	few	CSARLAGGLNTDTQYF	TGCAGTGCTAGACTAGCGGGAGGCCTCAACACAGATACGCAGTATTTT
NA	TRBJ1-1	TRBV3-1	few	CASSHHDEAFF	TGTGCCAGCAGCCACCATGATGAAGCTTTCTTT
TRBD1	TRBJ2-7	TRBV12-3/TRBV12-4	many	CASSLGRGRGGYEQYF	TGTGCCAGCAGTTTGGGAAGGGGGCGCGGTGGATACGAGCAGTACTTC
NA	TRBJ2-6	TRBV7-9	NA	CASHPSGANVLTF	TGTGCCAGCCATCCCTCTGGGGCCAACGTCCTGACTTTC
TRBD2	TRBJ2-5	TRBV20-1	NA	CSARDAGTSFQETQYF	TGCAGTGCTAGAGATGCCGGGACTAGTTTTCAAGAGACCCAGTACTTC
NA	TRBJ2-5	TRBV7-9	many	CASSGLMRVEETQYF	TGTGCCAGCAGCGGTCTTATGCGGGTGGAGGAGACCCAGTACTTC
TRBD1	TRBJ1-1	TRBV7-8	NA	CASRRIQGAPTEAFF	TGTGCCAGCAGGCGAATCCAGGGGGCGCCTACTGAAGCTTTCTTT
NA	TRBJ2-2	TRBV29-1	many	CSVPGVSLNTGELFF	TGCAGCGTCCCGGGGGTCAGTCTGAACACCGGGGAGCTGTTTTTT
NA	TRBJ2-3	TRBV7-2	NA	CASSLTSGPSRYF	TGTGCCAGCAGCCTAACGTCGGGACCCTCCCGGTATTTT
TRBD1	TRBJ2-7	TRBV27	NA	CASHRDRSSYEQYF	TGTGCCAGCCACCGGGACAGAAGCTCCTACGAGCAGTACTTC
NA	TRBJ1-6	TRBV12-3/TRBV12-4	NA	CASSLAPPHNSPLHF	TGTGCCAGCAGTTTAGCGCCTCCCCATAATTCACCCCTCCACTTT
TRBD1	TRBJ2-7	TRBV7-2	NA	CASSSQTGGYEQYF	TGTGCCAGCAGCTCCCAGACAGGGGGCTACGAGCAGTACTTC
NA	TRBJ2-5	TRBV10-3	many	CAISDLAFQETQYF	TGTGCCATCAGTGATCTAGCGTTTCAAGAGACCCAGTACTTC
NA	TRBJ2-1	TRBV19	NA	CASSIGWGVNEQFF	TGTGCCAGTAGTATAGGATGGGGCGTTAATGAGCAGTTCTTC
NA	TRBJ2-3	TRBV6-5	few	CASSYQAASTTDTQYF	TGTGCCAGCAGTTACCAGGCCGCCTCCACCACAGATACGCAGTATTTT
NA	TRBJ1-1	TRBV20-1	few	CSARDLIHTEAFF	TGCAGTGCTAGAGATCTGATTCACACTGAAGCTTTCTTT
NA	TRBJ2-1	TRBV2	few	CASSRDLAGEQFF	TGTGCCAGCAGTCGAGACCTAGCAGGCGAGCAGTTCTTC
NA	TRBJ2-1	TRBV11-2	many	CASSYRDPLGNEQFF	TGTGCCAGCAGCTACCGGGACCCCCTCGGGAATGAGCAGTTCTTC
NA	TRBJ2-1	TRBV5-1	many	CASSFPGEQFF	TGCGCCAGCAGCTTCCCCGGGGAGCAGTTCTTC
NA	TRBJ2-5	TRBV10-3	few	CAISESTEETQYF	TGTGCCATCAGTGAGTCGACAGAAGAGACCCAGTACTTC
NA	TRBJ1-2	TRBV12-3/TRBV12-4	many	CASSFYRSGYTF	TGTGCCAGCAGTTTTTATCGAAGCGGCTACACCTTC
TRBD2	TRBJ2-1	TRBV19	NA	CASSRAGKSSYNEQFF	TGTGCCAGTAGCAGAGCGGGGAAGAGCTCCTACAATGAGCAGTTCTTC
NA	TRBJ1-5	TRBV20-1	NA	CSAGDRNQPQHF	TGCAGTGCTGGTGACAGGAATCAGCCCCAGCATTTT
TRBD2	TRBJ2-1	TRBV6-1	few	CASRLTSGRGPYNEQFF	TGTGCCAGCAGACTAACTAGCGGGAGGGGACCCTACAATGAGCAGTTCTTC
TRBD2	TRBJ2-1	TRBV20-1	many	CSAPPAGGGLNEQFF	TGCAGTGCTCCCCCCGCGGGAGGGGGGTTGAATGAGCAGTTCTTC
TRBD1	TRBJ2-1	TRBV12-3/TRBV12-4	many	CASEGQGYNEQFF	TGTGCCAGCGAGGGACAGGGGTACAATGAGCAGTTCTTC
TRBD1	TRBJ2-1	TRBV29-1	few	CSVGQGALYNEQFF	TGCAGCGTTGGGCAGGGGGCACTCTACAATGAGCAGTTCTTC
TRBD1	TRBJ1-3	TRBV5-1	few	CASSRGQLSSGNTIYF	TGCGCCAGCAGCCGGGGACAGCTATCTTCTGGAAACACCATATATTTT
NA	TRBJ2-3	TRBV19	NA	CASSIASRTDTQYF	TGTGCCAGTAGTATTGCCAGCCGCACAGATACGCAGTATTTT
TRBD2	TRBJ2-3	TRBV28	many	CAGGTSVGDTQYF	TGTGCCGGAGGGACTAGCGTCGGAGATACGCAGTATTTT